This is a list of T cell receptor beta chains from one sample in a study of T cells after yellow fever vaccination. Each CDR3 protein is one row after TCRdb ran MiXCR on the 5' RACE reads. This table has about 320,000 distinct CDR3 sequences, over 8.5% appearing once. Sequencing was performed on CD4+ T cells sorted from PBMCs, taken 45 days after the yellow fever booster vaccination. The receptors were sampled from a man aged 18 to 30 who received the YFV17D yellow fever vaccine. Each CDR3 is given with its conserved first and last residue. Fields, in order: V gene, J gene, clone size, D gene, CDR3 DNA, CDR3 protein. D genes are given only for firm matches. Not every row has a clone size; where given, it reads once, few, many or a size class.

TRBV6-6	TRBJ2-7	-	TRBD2	TGTGCCAGCAGCCCGGGGGGGGGCCTCGAGCAGTACTTC	CASSPGGGLEQYF
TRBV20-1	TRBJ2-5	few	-	TGCAGTGCTTGGCGAGAGACCCAGTACTTC	CSAWRETQYF
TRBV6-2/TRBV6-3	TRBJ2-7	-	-	TGTGCCAGCCTGGGGTCGGTTAACTACGAGCAGTACTTC	CASLGSVNYEQYF
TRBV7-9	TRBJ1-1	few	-	TGTGCCAGCAGCTTAGGATCGACGGGTAAGAACACTGAAGCTTTCTTT	CASSLGSTGKNTEAFF
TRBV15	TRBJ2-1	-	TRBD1	TGTGCCACCAGATCGGACAGGGGGACCTACAATGAGCAGTTCTTC	CATRSDRGTYNEQFF
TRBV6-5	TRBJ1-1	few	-	TGTGCCAGCACTCAGGGTTTCTCCGCTGAAGCTTTCTTT	CASTQGFSAEAFF
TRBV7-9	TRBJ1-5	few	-	TGTGCCAGCAGCTTGGTAGGGGACAATCAGCCCCAGCATTTT	CASSLVGDNQPQHF
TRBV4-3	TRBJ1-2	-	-	TGCGCCAGCAGCCAAGCATCGTTCGAACAGCAGAACTATGGCTACACCTTC	CASSQASFEQQNYGYTF
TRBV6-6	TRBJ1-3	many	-	TGTGCCAGCAGTTCGGGGACGCAAAACACCATATATTTT	CASSSGTQNTIYF
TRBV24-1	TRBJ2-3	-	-	TGTGCCACCAGTGGGACGGGCGGGGGCTGGGATACGCAGTATTTT	CATSGTGGGWDTQYF
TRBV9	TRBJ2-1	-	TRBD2	TGTGCCAGCAGCGAGATAGCGGGCCTCACCTACAATGAGCAGTTCTTC	CASSEIAGLTYNEQFF
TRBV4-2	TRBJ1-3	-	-	TGTGCCAGCAGCCAAGCGGCTGGAAACACCATATATTTT	CASSQAAGNTIYF
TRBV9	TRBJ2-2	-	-	TGTGCCAGCAGCGTAGTAGTAGGGGCAAACACCGGGGAGCTGTTTTTT	CASSVVVGANTGELFF
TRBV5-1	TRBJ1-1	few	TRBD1	TGCGCCAGCAGCTCCGGACAGGGGGCGATTTCTAACACTGAAGCTTTCTTT	CASSSGQGAISNTEAFF
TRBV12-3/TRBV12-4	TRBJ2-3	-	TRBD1	TGTGCCAGCAGGGACAGGACTTTACTCACAGATACGCAGTATTTT	CASRDRTLLTDTQYF
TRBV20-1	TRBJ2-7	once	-	TGCAGTGCTGGGGGTGCCGGGACCCTGAGTGCGTACGAGCAGTACTTC	CSAGGAGTLSAYEQYF
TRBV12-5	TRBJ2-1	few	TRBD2	TGTGCTAGTCTCGGGACTAGCTCCTACAATGAGCAGTTCTTC	CASLGTSSYNEQFF
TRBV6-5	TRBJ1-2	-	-	TGTGCCAGCAGTTACTTAACAGGGAAGAACTATGGCTACACCTTC	CASSYLTGKNYGYTF
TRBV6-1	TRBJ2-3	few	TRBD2	TGTGCCAGCAGCAGAGCGGGGGGTTTTAGCACAGATACGCAGTATTTT	CASSRAGGFSTDTQYF
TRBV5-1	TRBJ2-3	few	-	TGCGCCAGCAGACGAGAGTCCGTTACGACAGATACGCAGTATTTT	CASRRESVTTDTQYF
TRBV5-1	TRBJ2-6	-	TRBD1	TGCGCCAGCAGCTTTTTGGGACAGGGGGCCGGGGCCAACGTCCTGACTTTC	CASSFLGQGAGANVLTF
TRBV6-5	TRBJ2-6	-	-	TGTGCCAGCAGTTATAGGGATTATGGTTCTGGGGCCAACGTCCTGACTTTC	CASSYRDYGSGANVLTF
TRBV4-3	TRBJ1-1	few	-	TGCGCCAGCAACCATGAGGTCCGGGGGAACACTGAAGCTTTCTTT	CASNHEVRGNTEAFF
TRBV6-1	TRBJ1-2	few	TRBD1	TGTGCCAGCAGAGCAGGACAGGTCTATGGCTACACCTTC	CASRAGQVYGYTF
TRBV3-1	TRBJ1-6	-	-	TGTGCCAGCAGCCAATATATTGGGCAGAATAATTCACCCCTCCACTTT	CASSQYIGQNNSPLHF
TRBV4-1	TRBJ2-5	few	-	TGCGCCAGCAGCCAACCCCTTCAAGAGACCCAGTACTTC	CASSQPLQETQYF
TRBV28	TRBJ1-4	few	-	TGTGCCAGCAGCCCCCCCGGGGAGGGAAAACTGTTTTTT	CASSPPGEGKLFF
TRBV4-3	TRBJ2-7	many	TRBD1	TGCGCCAGCAGCCAGACAGGGACGTGGGAGCAGTACTTC	CASSQTGTWEQYF
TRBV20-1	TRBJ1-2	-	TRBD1	TGCAGTGCTAAAGTTCAGGGGGATGGCTACACCTTC	CSAKVQGDGYTF